Included here is one TCR beta chain sequence, with context. These data come from a study of blood T cell repertoires in COVID-19. The overall study: Some COVID-19 samples were acute and others convalescent; all came from the United States, Italy and Spain. PBMCs, B-cell-depleted T cells, or T cells provided the cDNA or gDNA that made up the material.

In germline, CDR1 is LNHDA, CDR2 SQIVND (reference sequence). The CDR3 loop spans 13 amino acids. Trimming left V 1 base short and J 3 bases short, with 6 bases between. In the original analysis: Researchers report that nucleated cell counts were estimated from reference gene primer amplification. Only in-frame clones appear in the TCRdb table, and some are missing; sequencing was by immunoSEQ multiplex PCR. Clone size and V and J calls were adopted from that table, with D and trimming inferred from the DNA. The repertoire holds over 100,000 clones, approximately 88% seen once, with roughly 0.83% in the top ten.

The TCR was taken from a woman aged 65 to 85 with acute or convalescent COVID-19. Material: peripheral blood. V gene TRBV19 combines with J gene TRBJ1-1; D not certain. The CDR3, as DNA: TGTGCCAGTAGTATAGCTCGTGACACTGAAGCTTTCTTT. Translated: CASSIARDTEAFF.